One TCR beta chain is described in this entry. Its antigen is unknown. This entry is derived from a study of T cell repertoires in cytomegalovirus infection. On the study more broadly: It was the public TCR beta signatures that indicated both CMV infection and matching HLA type. Findings and caveats of the study: Summed frequency of public TCR beta families distinguished CMV carriers with the relevant HLA. HLA-C-restricted CMV clonotypes gave the most frequent clonotype in two of eight donors.

A single record per CDR3 protein comes from TCRdb applying MiXCR to the reads. The table includes about 490,000 distinct CDR3 sequences, 26% detected once. This TCR was recovered from a human donor in good health (CMV status not recorded). Some clones in this sample may be carry-over from other donors' samples. Sequencing input: PBMCs.

The CDR3 is CASSDRLAAHEQFF. The CDR3 region has the DNA TGTGCCAGCAGTGACCGACTAGCTGCCCATGAGCAGTTCTTC. The V and J genes are TRBV2 and TRBJ2-1; 7 bases align to TRBD2. The CDR3 length is 14 residues. V lost 3 bases, J lost 8 bases, and 7 bases stayed unmatched. The germline CDR1 and CDR2 sequences are SNHLY and FYNNEI. Filled out from reference TRBV2 and TRBJ2-1, the complete variable domain reads EPEVTQTPSHQVTQMGQEVILRCVPISNHLYFYWYRQILGQKVEFLVSFYNNEISEKSEIFDDQFSVERPDGSNFTLKIRSTKLEDSAMYFCASSDRLAAHEQFFGPGTRLTVL.